The T cell receptor (beta chain) under discussion was sequenced for a study of blood T cell repertoires in COVID-19. The J segment lost 0 bases and the V segment lost 10 bases, leaving 7 bases of the junction unmatched. This CDR3 spans 14 amino acids. In germline, CDR1 is LNHDA, CDR2 SQIVND (reference sequence). This clone was counted a few times. The table came from immunoSEQ multiplex PCR; TCRdb's copy has only in-frame clones and leaves some out. The sample holds 150,000 to 200,000 clones, approximately 84% seen once. The receptor was isolated from a human donor with acute or convalescent COVID-19. The donor label of this sample is uncertain. The chain carries TRBV19 and TRBJ2-7; 9 bases fit TRBD2. What was sequenced was peripheral blood. CDR3 nucleotide sequence: TGTGCCACTTCGACTAGCGGTAACTCCTACGAGCAGTACTTC. It codes for CATSTSGNSYEQYF.